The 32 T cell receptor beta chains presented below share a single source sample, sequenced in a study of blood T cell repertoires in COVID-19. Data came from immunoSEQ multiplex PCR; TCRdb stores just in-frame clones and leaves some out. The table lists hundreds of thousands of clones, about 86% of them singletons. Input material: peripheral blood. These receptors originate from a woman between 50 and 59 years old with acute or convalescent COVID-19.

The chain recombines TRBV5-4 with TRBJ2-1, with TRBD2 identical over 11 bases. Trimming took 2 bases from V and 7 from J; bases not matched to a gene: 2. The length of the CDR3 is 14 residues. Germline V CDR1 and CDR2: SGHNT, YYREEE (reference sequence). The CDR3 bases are TGTGCCAGCAGCTTACTAGCGGGAGCGAATGAGCAGTTCTTC. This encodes CASSLLAGANEQFF.

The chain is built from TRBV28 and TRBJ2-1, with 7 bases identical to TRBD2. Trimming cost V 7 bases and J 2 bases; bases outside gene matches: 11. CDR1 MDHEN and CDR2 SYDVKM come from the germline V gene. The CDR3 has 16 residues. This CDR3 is CASIPSRGRAYNEQFF. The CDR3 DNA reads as TGTGCCAGCATCCCCTCCCGTGGGAGGGCCTACAATGAGCAGTTCTTC.

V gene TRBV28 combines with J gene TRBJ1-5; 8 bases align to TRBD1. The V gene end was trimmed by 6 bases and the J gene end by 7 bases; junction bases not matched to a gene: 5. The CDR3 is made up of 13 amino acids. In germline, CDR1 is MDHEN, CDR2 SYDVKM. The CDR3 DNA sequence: TGTGCCAGCAGGAACAGGGGGGTCCAGCCCCAGCATTTT. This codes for CASRNRGVQPQHF.

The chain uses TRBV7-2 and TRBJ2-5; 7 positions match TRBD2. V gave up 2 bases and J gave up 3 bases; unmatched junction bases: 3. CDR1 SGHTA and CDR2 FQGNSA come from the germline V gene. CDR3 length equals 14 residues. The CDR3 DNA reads TGTGCCAGCAGCTTATGGCTAGCGGAAGAGACCCAGTACTTC. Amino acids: CASSLWLAEETQYF.

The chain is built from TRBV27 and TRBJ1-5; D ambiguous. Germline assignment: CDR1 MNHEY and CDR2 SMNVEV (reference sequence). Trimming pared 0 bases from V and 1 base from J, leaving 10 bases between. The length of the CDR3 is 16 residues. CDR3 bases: TGTGCCAGCAGTTTATCCCCGGGAATGAGCAATCAGCCCCAGCATTTT. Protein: CASSLSPGMSNQPQHF.

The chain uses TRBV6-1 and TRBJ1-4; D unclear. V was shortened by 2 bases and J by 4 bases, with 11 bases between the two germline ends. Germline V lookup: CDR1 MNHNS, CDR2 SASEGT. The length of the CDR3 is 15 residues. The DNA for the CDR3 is TGTGCCAGCAGTGAATTCCAGGTTCATAATGAAAAACTGTTTTTT. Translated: CASSEFQVHNEKLFF.

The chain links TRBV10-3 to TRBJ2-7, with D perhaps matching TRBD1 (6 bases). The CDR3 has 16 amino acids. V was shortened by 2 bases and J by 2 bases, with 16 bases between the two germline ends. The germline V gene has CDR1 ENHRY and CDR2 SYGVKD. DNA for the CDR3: TGTGCCATCAGTGAGCCCGGACAGTCTTCCCCCTACGAGCAGTACTTC. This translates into CAISEPGQSSPYEQYF.

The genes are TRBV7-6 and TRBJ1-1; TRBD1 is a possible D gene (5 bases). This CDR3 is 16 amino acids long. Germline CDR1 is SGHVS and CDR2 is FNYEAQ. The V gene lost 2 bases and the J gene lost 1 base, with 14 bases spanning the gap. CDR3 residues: CASSLLSGLPNTEAFF. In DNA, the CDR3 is TGTGCCAGCAGCTTATTATCGGGACTCCCGAACACTGAAGCTTTCTTT.

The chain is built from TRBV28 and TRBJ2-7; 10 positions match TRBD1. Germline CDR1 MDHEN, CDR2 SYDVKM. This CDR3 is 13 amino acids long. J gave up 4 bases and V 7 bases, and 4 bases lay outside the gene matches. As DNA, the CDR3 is TGTGCCAGCACCCGACAGGGGGCTTACGAGCAGTACTTC. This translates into CASTRQGAYEQYF.

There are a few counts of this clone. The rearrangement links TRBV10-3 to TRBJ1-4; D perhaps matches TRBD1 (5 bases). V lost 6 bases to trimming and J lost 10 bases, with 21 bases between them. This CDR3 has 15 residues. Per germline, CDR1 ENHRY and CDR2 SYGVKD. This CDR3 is CAISEFGTGKGKLFF. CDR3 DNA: TGTGCCATCAGCGAATTTGGGACTGGGAAGGGAAAACTGTTTTTT.

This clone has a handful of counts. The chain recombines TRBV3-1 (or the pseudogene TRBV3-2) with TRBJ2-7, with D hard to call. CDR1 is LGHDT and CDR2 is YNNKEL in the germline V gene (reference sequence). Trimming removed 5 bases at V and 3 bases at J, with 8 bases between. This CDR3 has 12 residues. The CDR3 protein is CASSFRNYEQYF. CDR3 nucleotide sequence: TGTGCCAGCAGCTTCCGTAACTACGAGCAGTACTTC.

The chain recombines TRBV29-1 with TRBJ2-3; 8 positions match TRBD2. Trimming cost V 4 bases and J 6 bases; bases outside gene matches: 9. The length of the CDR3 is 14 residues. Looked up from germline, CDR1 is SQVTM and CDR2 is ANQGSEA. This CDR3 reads CSVAERGTRDTQYF. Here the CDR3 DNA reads TGCAGCGTTGCAGAGCGGGGGACGAGGGATACGCAGTATTTT.

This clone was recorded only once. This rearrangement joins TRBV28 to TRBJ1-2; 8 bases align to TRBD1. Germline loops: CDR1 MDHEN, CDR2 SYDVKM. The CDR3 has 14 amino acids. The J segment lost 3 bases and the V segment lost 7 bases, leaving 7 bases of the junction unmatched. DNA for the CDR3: TGTGCCAGCAACGACAGGGGTAGTTACTATGGCTACACCTTC. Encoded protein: CASNDRGSYYGYTF.

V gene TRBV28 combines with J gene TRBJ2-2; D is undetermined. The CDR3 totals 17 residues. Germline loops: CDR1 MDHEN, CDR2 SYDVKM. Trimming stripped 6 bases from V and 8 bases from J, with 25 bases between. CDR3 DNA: TGTGCCAGCAGGCTTCCTTCAACTATTACGAAGCCTGGGGAGCTGTTTTTT. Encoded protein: CASRLPSTITKPGELFF.

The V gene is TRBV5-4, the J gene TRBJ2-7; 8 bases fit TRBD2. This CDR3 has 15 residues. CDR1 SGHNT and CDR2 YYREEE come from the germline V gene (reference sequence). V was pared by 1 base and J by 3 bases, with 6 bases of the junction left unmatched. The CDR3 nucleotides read TGTGCCAGCAGCTTGAGGACTAGCAACGTCTACGAGCAGTACTTC. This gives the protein CASSLRTSNVYEQYF.

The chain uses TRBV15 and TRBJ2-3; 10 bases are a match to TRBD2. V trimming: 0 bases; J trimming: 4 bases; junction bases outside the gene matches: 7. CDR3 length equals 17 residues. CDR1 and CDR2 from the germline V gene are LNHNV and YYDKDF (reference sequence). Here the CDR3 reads CATSRDHSGRESDTQYF. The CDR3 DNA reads TGTGCCACCAGCAGAGATCACAGCGGGAGGGAGTCAGATACGCAGTATTTT.

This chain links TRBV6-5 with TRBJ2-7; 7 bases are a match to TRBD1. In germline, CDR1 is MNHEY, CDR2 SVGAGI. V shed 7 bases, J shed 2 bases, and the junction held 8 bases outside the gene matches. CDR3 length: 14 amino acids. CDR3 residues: CASTNRDRTYEQYF. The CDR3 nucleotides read TGTGCCAGCACCAACAGGGACAGAACCTACGAGCAGTACTTC.

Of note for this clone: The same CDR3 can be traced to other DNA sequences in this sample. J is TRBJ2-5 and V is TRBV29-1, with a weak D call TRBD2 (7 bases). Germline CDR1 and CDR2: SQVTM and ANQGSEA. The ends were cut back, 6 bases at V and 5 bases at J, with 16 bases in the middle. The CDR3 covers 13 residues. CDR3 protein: CSVEGGRGETQYF. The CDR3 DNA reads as TGCAGCGTGGAGGGGGGGCGTGGGGAGACCCAGTACTTC.

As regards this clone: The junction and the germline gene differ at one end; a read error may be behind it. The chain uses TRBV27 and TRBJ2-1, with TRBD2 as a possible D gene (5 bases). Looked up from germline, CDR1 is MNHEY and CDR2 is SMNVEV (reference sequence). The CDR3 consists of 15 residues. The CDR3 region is CASSAQAAGDLPKVF. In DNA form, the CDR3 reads TGTGCCAGCAGTGCCCAGGCGGCGGGCGACCTGCCGAAGGTCTTC.

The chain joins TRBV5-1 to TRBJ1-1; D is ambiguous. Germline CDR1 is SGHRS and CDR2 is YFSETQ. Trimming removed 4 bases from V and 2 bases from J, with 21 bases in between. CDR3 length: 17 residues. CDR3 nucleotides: TGCGCCAGCAGCGGTAGGCCCATAACCCGAGGCAACACTGAAGCTTTCTTT. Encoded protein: CASSGRPITRGNTEAFF.

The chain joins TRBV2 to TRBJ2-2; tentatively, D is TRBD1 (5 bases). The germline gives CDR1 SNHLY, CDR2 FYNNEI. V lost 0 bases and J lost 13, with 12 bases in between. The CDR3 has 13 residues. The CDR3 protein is CASSEAWRQRLFF. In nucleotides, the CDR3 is TGTGCCAGCAGTGAAGCATGGAGACAGCGGCTGTTTTTT.

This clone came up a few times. CDR3 in amino acids: CATISPGGMADTQYF. The CDR3 DNA sequence: TGTGCCACCATCTCCCCGGGAGGCATGGCAGATACGCAGTATTTT. The rearrangement links TRBV28 to TRBJ2-3; the match to TRBD2 covers 7 bases. CDR3 length equals 15 residues. The V gene end was trimmed by 10 bases and the J gene end by 4 bases; junction bases not matched to a gene: 14. Germline CDR1 reads MDHEN; CDR2 reads SYDVKM.

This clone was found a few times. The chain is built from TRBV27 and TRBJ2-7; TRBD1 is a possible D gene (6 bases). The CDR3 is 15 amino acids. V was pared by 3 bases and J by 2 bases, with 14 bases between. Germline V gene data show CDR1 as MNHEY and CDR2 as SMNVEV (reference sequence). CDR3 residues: CASSLPPTGAYEQYF. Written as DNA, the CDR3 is TGTGCCAGCAGTTTGCCCCCGACAGGAGCCTACGAGCAGTACTTC.

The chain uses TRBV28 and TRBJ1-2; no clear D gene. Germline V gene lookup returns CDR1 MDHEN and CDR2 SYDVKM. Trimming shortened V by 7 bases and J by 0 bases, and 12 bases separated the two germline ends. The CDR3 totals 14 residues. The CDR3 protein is CASNLKGANYGYTF. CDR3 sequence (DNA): TGTGCCAGCAACTTAAAGGGAGCTAACTATGGCTACACCTTC.

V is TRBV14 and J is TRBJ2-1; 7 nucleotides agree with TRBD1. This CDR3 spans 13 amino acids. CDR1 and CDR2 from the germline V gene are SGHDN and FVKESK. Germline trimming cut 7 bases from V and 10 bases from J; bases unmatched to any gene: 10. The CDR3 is CASTGGNPKEQFF. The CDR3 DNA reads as TGTGCCAGCACAGGGGGTAATCCCAAGGAGCAGTTCTTC.

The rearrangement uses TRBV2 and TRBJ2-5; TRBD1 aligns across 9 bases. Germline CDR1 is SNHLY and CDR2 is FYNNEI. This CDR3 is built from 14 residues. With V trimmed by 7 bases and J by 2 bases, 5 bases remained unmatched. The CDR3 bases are TGTGCCAGCAAAGTGGACAGGGGACAAGAGACCCAGTACTTC. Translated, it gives CASKVDRGQETQYF. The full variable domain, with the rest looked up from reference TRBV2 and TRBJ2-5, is EPEVTQTPSHQVTQMGQEVILRCVPISNHLYFYWYRQILGQKVEFLVSFYNNEISEKSEIFDDQFSVERPDGSNFTLKIRSTKLEDSAMYFCASKVDRGQETQYFGPGTRLLVL.

CDR3 coding DNA: TGTGCCAGCAGGGCGAACAGGGGAGGCGACACCGGGGAGCTGTTTTTT. This encodes CASRANRGGDTGELFF. The J gene is TRBJ2-2, the V gene TRBV5-8, with D maybe TRBD1 (7 bases). CDR3 length: 16 amino acids. V lost 5 bases and J 3 bases, leaving 17 bases between the germline ends. Germline CDR1 reads SGHTS; CDR2 reads YDEGEE.

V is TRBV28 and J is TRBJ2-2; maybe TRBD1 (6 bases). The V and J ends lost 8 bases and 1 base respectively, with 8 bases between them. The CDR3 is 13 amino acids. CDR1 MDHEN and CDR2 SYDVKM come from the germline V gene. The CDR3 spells CASRGQNTGELFF. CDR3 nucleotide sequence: TGTGCCAGCCGGGGACAGAACACCGGGGAGCTGTTTTTT. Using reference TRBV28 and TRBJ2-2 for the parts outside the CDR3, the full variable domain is DVKVTQSSRYLVKRTGEKVFLECVQDMDHENMFWYRQDPGLGLRLIYFSYDVKMKEKGDIPEGYSVSREKKERFSLILESASTNQTSMYLCASRGQNTGELFFGEGSRLTVL.

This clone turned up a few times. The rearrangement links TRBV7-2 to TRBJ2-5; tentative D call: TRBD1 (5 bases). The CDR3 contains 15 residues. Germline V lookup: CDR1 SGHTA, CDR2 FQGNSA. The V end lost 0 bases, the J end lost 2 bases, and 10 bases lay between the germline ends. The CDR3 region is CASSLAPKGQETQYF. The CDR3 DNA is TGTGCCAGCAGCTTAGCGCCGAAGGGGCAAGAGACCCAGTACTTC.

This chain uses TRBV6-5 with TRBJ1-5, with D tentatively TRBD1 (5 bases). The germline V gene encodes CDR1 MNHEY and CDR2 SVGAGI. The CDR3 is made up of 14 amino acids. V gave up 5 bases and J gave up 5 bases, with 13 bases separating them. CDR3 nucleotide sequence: TGTGCCAGCAGTCCCAGGGCTGGCGATCAGCCCCAGCATTTT. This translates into CASSPRAGDQPQHF.

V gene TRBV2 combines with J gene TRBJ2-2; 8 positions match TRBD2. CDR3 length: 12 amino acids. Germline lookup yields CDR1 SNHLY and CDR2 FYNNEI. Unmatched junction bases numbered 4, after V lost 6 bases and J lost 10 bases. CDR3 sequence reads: CASRKRETELFF. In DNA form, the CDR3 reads TGTGCCAGCAGGAAGCGGGAGACGGAGCTGTTTTTT.

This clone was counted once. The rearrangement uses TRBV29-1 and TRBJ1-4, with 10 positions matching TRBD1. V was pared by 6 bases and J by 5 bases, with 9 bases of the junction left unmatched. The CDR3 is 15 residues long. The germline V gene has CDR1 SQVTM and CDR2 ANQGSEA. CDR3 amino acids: CSVHTPGQGNEKLFF. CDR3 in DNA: TGCAGCGTCCATACCCCGGGACAGGGGAATGAAAAACTGTTTTTT.